The source of this T cell receptor (beta chain) is a study of blood T cell repertoires in COVID-19. On the study more broadly: From the United States, Italy and Spain came samples of acute and convalescent COVID-19. The analysed material was cDNA or gDNA that came from T cells, B-cell-depleted T cells, or PBMCs.

Per the original methods: Reference gene primer amplification yielded estimated nucleated cell counts. Sequencing was performed with immunoSEQ multiplex PCR; in TCRdb, only in-frame clones are kept and a portion is missing. V, J and clone size are taken as reported in that table, and D and trimming were inferred from the DNA itself. The data show 250,000 to 350,000 clones, with about 81% seen just once and more than 1.1% held by the top ten. Seattle cases were enrolled at active infection and followed longitudinally. Germline CDR1 reads SGDLS; CDR2 reads YYNGEE. The CDR3 spans 14 residues. The V gene end was trimmed by 4 bases and the J gene end by 7 bases; junction bases not matched to a gene: 3.

The specimen sequenced was peripheral blood. The chain is built from TRBV9 and TRBJ2-2; 11 nucleotides agree with TRBD2. The clonotype comes from a human donor with COVID-19, enrolled during active disease. The donor label of this sample is uncertain. The CDR3 spells CASSLTSGNGELFF. The CDR3 DNA follows: TGTGCCAGCAGCTTGACTAGCGGGAACGGGGAGCTGTTTTTT.